The clone carrying this TCR beta chain was seen a handful of times. Its antigen is unidentified. After removal of 0 bases from V and 5 bases from J, the junction contained 5 bases not matched to a gene. CDR1 and CDR2 from the germline V gene are SGHRS and YFSETQ. The CDR3 is made up of 15 amino acids. The sample belongs to a study of a mutant IDH1 vaccine in newly diagnosed glioma. Time point given: week 23, last vaccination. What each vaccine dose contained was 300 ug of mutant IDH1 20-mer peptide, accompanied by topical imiquimod. Using immunoSEQ multiplex PCR, the repertoire was profiled, and TCRdb retains in-frame clones only, with some absent. The data contain approximately 82,000 clones, 65% to 90% of them singletons.

The origin of this receptor is a man younger than 45 with glioma. Some clones in this sample may be carry-over from other donors' samples. The sequencing used PBMCs, collected from a glioma patient whose treatment included an IDH1 peptide vaccine. This rearrangement joins TRBV5-1 to TRBJ2-5; 9 positions match TRBD1. The CDR3 coding sequence is TGCGCCAGCAGCTTGGTCGGACAGGGGTTCGAGACCCAGTACTTC. Amino acids: CASSLVGQGFETQYF. The full variable domain, its missing parts supplied by reference TRBV5-1 and TRBJ2-5, is KAGVTQTPRYLIKTRGQQVTLSCSPISGHRSVSWYQQTPGQGLQFLFEYFSETQRNKGNFPGRFSGRQFSNSRSEMNVSTLELGDSALYLCASSLVGQGFETQYFGPGTRLLVL.